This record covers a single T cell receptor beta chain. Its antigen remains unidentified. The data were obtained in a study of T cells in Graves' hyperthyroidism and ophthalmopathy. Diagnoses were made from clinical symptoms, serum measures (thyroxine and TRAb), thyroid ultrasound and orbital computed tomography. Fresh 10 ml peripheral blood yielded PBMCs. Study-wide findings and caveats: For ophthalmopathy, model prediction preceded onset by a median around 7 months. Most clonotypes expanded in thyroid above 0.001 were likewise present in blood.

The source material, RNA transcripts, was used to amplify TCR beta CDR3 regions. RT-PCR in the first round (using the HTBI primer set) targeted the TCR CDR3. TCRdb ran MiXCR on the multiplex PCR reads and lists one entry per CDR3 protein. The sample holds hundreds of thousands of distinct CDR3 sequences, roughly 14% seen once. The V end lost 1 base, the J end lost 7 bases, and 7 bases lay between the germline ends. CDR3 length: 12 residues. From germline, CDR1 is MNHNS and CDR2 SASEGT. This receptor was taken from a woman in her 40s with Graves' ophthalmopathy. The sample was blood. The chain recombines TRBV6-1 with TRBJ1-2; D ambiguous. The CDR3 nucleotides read TGTGCCAGCAGTGAAGGGACTCTTGGCTACACCTTC. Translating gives CASSEGTLGYTF.